This passage covers 16 T cell receptor beta chains from one sample sequenced in a study of T cell changes during pregnancy in multiple sclerosis (dated by TCRdb to between 2017 and 2020). Library preparation was by the immunoSEQ multiplex PCR assay. TCRdb stores this immuneACCESS table with in-frame sequences only. Part of the clones is absent; in the studies checked, under half of the shortfall reflects unresolved V genes, and no reason is known for the rest. The sample includes about 68,000 clones, with about nine tenths observed a single time. 1.5% of the sample lies in the top ten. The sample consisted of peripheral blood, taken in the third trimester of pregnancy. The receptors derive from a female donor with multiple sclerosis, enrolled in a pregnancy study.

The V gene is TRBV5-4, the J gene TRBJ1-1, with D possibly TRBD1 on 6 matching bases. The germline V gene has CDR1 SGHNT and CDR2 YYREEE (reference sequence). This CDR3 spans 14 amino acids. V dropped 1 base and J dropped 3 bases, with 10 bases sitting between them. The CDR3 is CASSLTQGDTEAFF. DNA of the CDR3: TGTGCCAGCAGCTTGACACAGGGAGACACTGAAGCTTTCTTT. Supplemented by reference TRBV5-4 and TRBJ1-1, the full variable domain reads ETGVTQSPTHLIKTRGQQVTLRCSSQSGHNTVSWYQQALGQGPQFIFQYYREEENGRGNFPPRFSGLQFPNYSSELNVNALELDDSALYLCASSLTQGDTEAFFGQGTRLTVV.

The rearrangement links TRBV10-3 to TRBJ1-2, with D perhaps TRBD1 (6 bases). Trimming pared 10 bases from V and 6 bases from J, leaving 15 bases between. Germline CDR1 ENHRY, CDR2 SYGVKD. The CDR3 contains 12 residues. The CDR3, as DNA: TGTGCCAATGGGGGGGGCGTTGATGGCTACACCTTC. It codes for CANGGGVDGYTF.

The CDR3 here is CASSPGTGYYEQYF. The CDR3 DNA reads as TGTGCCAGCAGCCCCGGGACAGGGTACTACGAGCAGTACTTC. The chain combines TRBV11-1 with TRBJ2-7, with 9 bases identical to TRBD1. CDR3 length: 14 residues. The germline V gene has CDR1 SGHAT and CDR2 FQDESV (reference sequence). J lost 3 bases, V lost 5 bases, and 5 bases had no gene match.

The CDR3 sequence: CASSLSLQGAMNTEAFF. The CDR3 DNA is TGTGCCAGCAGCTTATCGCTACAGGGGGCTATGAACACTGAAGCTTTCTTT. The V and J genes are TRBV7-9 and TRBJ1-1; 9 nucleotides agree with TRBD1. Germline V gives CDR1 SEHNR, CDR2 FQNEAQ (reference sequence). V lost 2 bases, J lost 0 bases, and 7 bases stayed unmatched. The CDR3 is 17 residues long.

This rearrangement joins TRBV5-5 to TRBJ2-5; 8 bases map to TRBD2. V was clipped by 0 bases and J by 1 base; unmatched bases: 8. The CDR3 has 17 residues. Looked up from germline, CDR1 is SGHKS and CDR2 is YYEKEE (reference sequence). The CDR3 DNA reads as TGTGCCAGCAGCTTGGACTGGCCTAGCGGGCCCCAAGAGACCCAGTACTTC. Its protein is CASSLDWPSGPQETQYF.

The chain combines TRBV28 with TRBJ2-7; 9 bases are shared with TRBD2. The CDR3 sequence is 20 residues long. Looked up from germline, CDR1 is MDHEN and CDR2 is SYDVKM. V trimming: 4 bases; J trimming: 3 bases; junction bases outside the gene matches: 22. The CDR3 bases are TGTGCCAGCAGTTCGTTCATTTTGTTCGGCTCTAGCGGGGTAAACTACGAGCAGTACTTC. Protein: CASSSFILFGSSGVNYEQYF.

This chain joins TRBV27 and TRBJ1-1; weak D call: TRBD1 (5 bases). From germline, CDR1 is MNHEY and CDR2 SMNVEV (reference sequence). The CDR3 consists of 14 residues. V lost 7 bases and J lost 4, with 16 bases in between. The CDR3 reads CASTTIGGFTEAFF. The CDR3 DNA follows: TGTGCCAGCACCACCATCGGGGGTTTCACTGAAGCTTTCTTT.

The chain couples TRBV2 to TRBJ2-3; 10 nucleotides match TRBD2. Trimming removed 6 bases from V and 1 base from J; junction bases left unmatched: 7. Germline CDR1 and CDR2: SNHLY and FYNNEI. The CDR3 covers 16 residues. The CDR3 loop is CASSLSSGSGTDTQYF. The CDR3 DNA reads as TGTGCCAGCAGCCTCTCTAGCGGGAGCGGCACAGATACGCAGTATTTT.

The chain couples TRBV5-1 to TRBJ2-5, with TRBD2 identical over 7 bases. The CDR3 runs to 15 residues. V was clipped by 0 bases and J by 3 bases; unmatched bases: 5. Germline-derived CDR1 and CDR2 are SGHRS and YFSETQ. The CDR3 region is CASSLDTGREETQYF. The CDR3 DNA follows: TGCGCCAGCAGCTTGGATACGGGGAGGGAAGAGACCCAGTACTTC.

The gene calls are TRBV19 and TRBJ2-1, with 9 nucleotides matching TRBD2. The CDR3 length is 16 residues. Losses at the gene ends were 5 bases for V and 10 bases for J; bases not matched to a gene: 15. Germline CDR1 is LNHDA and CDR2 is SQIVND (reference sequence). CDR3 residues: CASSGRLAERRGEQFF. DNA of the CDR3: TGTGCCAGTAGTGGGAGACTAGCGGAGAGGAGGGGGGAGCAGTTCTTC.

The chain has TRBV27 and TRBJ1-1; possibly TRBD1 for D (6 bases). The length of the CDR3 is 18 residues. Germline V gene data show CDR1 as MNHEY and CDR2 as SMNVEV (reference sequence). The V gene lost 4 bases and the J gene lost 0 bases, with 21 bases spanning the gap. The chain's CDR3 is CASSSTSWDTIMNTEAFF. CDR3 DNA: TGTGCCAGCAGTTCTACTTCATGGGACACTATAATGAACACTGAAGCTTTCTTT.

The V and J genes are TRBV7-2 and TRBJ2-1; 7 nucleotides line up with TRBD1. The CDR3 loop spans 17 amino acids. Germline V gene data show CDR1 as SGHTA and CDR2 as FQGNSA. Losses at the gene ends were 4 bases for V and 12 bases for J; bases not matched to a gene: 21. CDR3 protein: CASSSYMAGTDAVLQFF. The CDR3 DNA follows: TGTGCCAGCAGCTCATATATGGCCGGGACAGACGCAGTGCTGCAGTTCTTC.

The J gene is TRBJ1-6, the V gene TRBV9; D gene unclear. From germline, CDR1 is SGDLS and CDR2 YYNGEE. The germline V and J ends were trimmed by 0 bases and 7 bases, with 8 bases remaining between them. The CDR3 contains 14 residues. This chain's CDR3 is CASSVGSRNSPLHF. The CDR3 DNA reads as TGTGCCAGCAGCGTAGGAAGTCGGAATTCACCCCTCCACTTT.

The chain is built from TRBV6-5 and TRBJ1-1; the D is unclear. The CDR3 is 15 residues long. V was trimmed by 6 bases and J by 0 bases, leaving 14 bases between them. Germline CDR1 and CDR2: MNHEY and SVGAGI. In DNA form, the CDR3 reads TGTGCCAGCAGCCATCCGGAGGGCCTGAACACTGAAGCTTTCTTT. As protein: CASSHPEGLNTEAFF.

V gene TRBV7-9 combines with J gene TRBJ1-2; no clear D gene. V shed 1 base and J shed 3 bases, with 12 bases lying between them. The germline CDR1 and CDR2 sequences are SEHNR and FQNEAQ (reference sequence). This CDR3 has 15 residues. For the CDR3, the DNA is TGTGCCAGCAGCTTAGGTGACCCCCGGGACTATGGCTACACCTTC. This gives the protein CASSLGDPRDYGYTF.

The chain has TRBV30 and TRBJ2-1; 12 nucleotides line up with TRBD2. Unmatched junction bases numbered 3, after V lost 1 base and J lost 8 bases. CDR1 GTSNPN and CDR2 SVGIG come from the germline V gene (reference sequence). The CDR3 covers 14 residues. The CDR3 here is CAWSGLAGADEQFF. The CDR3 DNA sequence: TGTGCCTGGAGTGGACTAGCGGGAGCGGATGAGCAGTTCTTC.